Below are 20 T cell receptor beta chains sequenced from a single sample in a study of blood T cell repertoires in COVID-19. Sequencing was performed with immunoSEQ multiplex PCR; in TCRdb, only in-frame clones are kept and a portion is missing. The table lists around 86,000 clones, approximately 85% of them singletons. The specimen was peripheral blood. These TCRs come from a human donor in a cohort sampled during active COVID-19.

The rearrangement joins TRBV5-1 to TRBJ1-6, with 8 bases lining up with TRBD1. This CDR3 spans 16 amino acids. Losses at the gene ends were 4 bases for V and 9 bases for J; bases not matched to a gene: 12. Germline V CDR1 and CDR2: SGHRS, YFSETQ. CDR3 coding DNA: TGCGCCAGCAGCCTTAGCGTACAGGGGGGGTCTTCACCCCTCCACTTT. Protein sequence: CASSLSVQGGSSPLHF.

The V call is TRBV5-4, the J call TRBJ2-7, with D perhaps matching TRBD2 (6 bases). The CDR3 length is 13 residues. Trimming shortened V by 5 bases and J by 5 bases, and 14 bases separated the two germline ends. Per germline, CDR1 SGHNT and CDR2 YYREEE (reference sequence). The CDR3 loop reads CASREGGGHEQYF. The CDR3 DNA sequence: TGTGCCAGCAGGGAGGGTGGCGGACACGAGCAGTACTTC.

This clone was picked up one time. V usage is TRBV7-9 and J usage is TRBJ1-5; no definite D call. The CDR3 loop spans 14 amino acids. CDR1 SEHNR and CDR2 FQNEAQ come from the germline V gene (reference sequence). V was clipped by 5 bases and J by 5 bases, with 13 bases between them. CDR3 DNA sequence: TGTGCCAGCAGCCTCGACATGGGTCATCAGCCCCAGCATTTT. This gives the protein CASSLDMGHQPQHF.

The chain carries TRBV27 and TRBJ1-3, with 10 bases lining up with TRBD1. The germline V gene encodes CDR1 MNHEY and CDR2 SMNVEV (reference sequence). There are 15 residues in the CDR3. Trimming at V came to 0 bases and at J to 9 bases, leaving 5 bases not matched to a gene. This chain's CDR3 is CASSLSGTGVTTIYF. For the CDR3, the DNA is TGTGCCAGCAGTTTATCTGGGACAGGGGTAACCACCATATATTTT.

This clone appeared once. The rearrangement links TRBV3-1 (or the pseudogene TRBV3-2) to TRBJ2-7; TRBD2 matches at 9 bases. Germline CDR1 and CDR2: LGHDT and YNNKEL (reference sequence). V lost 1 base and J lost 3; bases outside the gene matches: 13. The CDR3 totals 18 residues. The DNA for the CDR3 is TGTGCCAGCAGCCAAGCACTCCCTGGTAGCGGGAGACGCTACGAGCAGTACTTC. It encodes CASSQALPGSGRRYEQYF.

In DNA, the CDR3 is TGTGCCAGCAGCCCGAACCCGGACAGGGTGGGCTATGGCTACACCTTC. Its protein product is CASSPNPDRVGYGYTF. The chain carries TRBV4-2 and TRBJ1-2; 8 bases agree with TRBD1. CDR1 is LGHNA, CDR2 YNFKEQ, per germline. The V segment lost 4 bases and the J segment 4 bases; nucleotides outside the gene matches: 11. The CDR3 runs to 16 residues.

The chain combines TRBV28 with TRBJ1-4; weak D call: TRBD1 (6 bases). V was shortened by 6 bases and J by 4 bases, with 12 bases between the two germline ends. The CDR3 has 14 amino acids. The germline V gene has CDR1 MDHEN and CDR2 SYDVKM. The CDR3: CASRTRGGNEKLFF. CDR3 DNA: TGTGCCAGCAGGACCCGAGGGGGTAATGAAAAACTGTTTTTT.

This rearrangement joins TRBV2 to TRBJ2-3; 13 nucleotides agree with TRBD2. The V gene's germline CDR1 is SNHLY and CDR2 FYNNEI. This CDR3 is built from 17 residues. The V segment lost 1 base and the J segment 0 bases; nucleotides outside the gene matches: 1. The CDR3 protein is CASSEGLAGGSTDTQYF. The CDR3 region has the DNA TGTGCCAGCAGTGAAGGACTAGCGGGGGGCAGCACAGATACGCAGTATTTT.

The CDR3 region is CASRSQGGDTEAFF. The CDR3 DNA follows: TGTGCCAGCAGGTCCCAGGGAGGCGATACTGAAGCTTTCTTT. The rearrangement links TRBV28 to TRBJ1-1; possibly TRBD1 for D (5 bases). The CDR3 length is 14 residues. The germline CDR1 and CDR2 sequences are MDHEN and SYDVKM. V lost 6 bases, J lost 5 bases, and 16 bases lay in between.

The V and J genes are TRBV10-3 and TRBJ1-2; TRBD1 matches at 9 bases. V was pared by 2 bases and J by 6 bases, with 16 bases of the junction left unmatched. CDR1 ENHRY and CDR2 SYGVKD come from the germline V gene. The CDR3 runs to 18 residues. The CDR3 DNA sequence: TGTGCCATCAGTGAGCCGATAGGACAGGGGCTAGGCAGGGATGGCTACACCTTC. It codes for CAISEPIGQGLGRDGYTF.

The gene calls are TRBV6-1 and TRBJ1-2; 8 positions agree with TRBD1. The CDR3 runs to 17 residues. V shed 2 bases, J shed 4 bases, and the junction held 12 bases outside the gene matches. Germline lookup yields CDR1 MNHNS and CDR2 SASEGT. CDR3 amino acids: CASSEQAGGRESYGYTF. The CDR3 region has the DNA TGTGCCAGCAGTGAACAGGCAGGGGGCCGAGAAAGCTATGGCTACACCTTC.

This clone was seen ten or more times. The chain uses TRBV29-1 and TRBJ1-1, with TRBD1 matching over 10 bases. V shed 7 bases and J 5 bases; nucleotides not matched to a gene: 7. CDR1 and CDR2 (germline): SQVTM, ANQGSEA. This CDR3 comprises 13 residues. In nucleotides, the CDR3 is TGCAGCGCAGGACAGGGGGATGGGACTGAAGCTTTCTTT. Protein sequence: CSAGQGDGTEAFF.

The chain has TRBV2 and TRBJ1-2; D is possibly TRBD1 (6 bases). This CDR3 is built from 12 residues. Germline CDR1 SNHLY, CDR2 FYNNEI. Trimming stripped 5 bases from V and 4 bases from J, with 8 bases between. The CDR3 is CASSMDSYGYTF. For the CDR3, the DNA is TGTGCCAGCAGTATGGACAGCTATGGCTACACCTTC.

This clone has a single count. The rearrangement links TRBV5-1 to TRBJ2-3; 7 bases map to TRBD2. Germline V CDR1 and CDR2: SGHRS, YFSETQ. The CDR3 has 15 residues. The V segment lost 5 bases and the J segment 2 bases; nucleotides outside the gene matches: 8. CDR3 DNA sequence: TGCGCCAGCAGGAGAACGGGGGGATCCACAGATACGCAGTATTTT. Translation: CASRRTGGSTDTQYF.

This clone has only a few counts. CDR3 region: CASSLGQPFMNTEAFF. In DNA form, the CDR3 reads TGTGCCAGCAGCTTGGGACAGCCCTTTATGAACACTGAAGCTTTCTTT. V and J are TRBV7-6 and TRBJ1-1; 7 bases fit TRBD1. Germline V gene sequence: CDR1 SGHVS, CDR2 FNYEAQ. The CDR3 sequence is 16 residues long. The V gene end was trimmed by 3 bases and the J gene end by 0 bases; junction bases not matched to a gene: 7.

The gene calls are TRBV19 and TRBJ1-2; TRBD1 aligns across 7 bases. V shed 7 bases and J 4 bases; nucleotides not matched to a gene: 6. CDR1 and CDR2 from the germline V gene are LNHDA and SQIVND (reference sequence). The CDR3 is 13 residues long. The CDR3 sequence: CASTSTGIYGYTF. For the CDR3, the DNA is TGTGCCAGTACCTCGACAGGGATCTATGGCTACACCTTC.

The chain combines TRBV19 with TRBJ2-6; 9 positions agree with TRBD1. The V gene end was trimmed by 3 bases and the J gene end by 2 bases; junction bases not matched to a gene: 5. The CDR3 covers 17 residues. CDR1 and CDR2 (germline): LNHDA, SQIVND (reference sequence). CDR3 nucleotide sequence: TGTGCCAGTAGTATGTACAGGGGGCAGGCTGGGGCCAACGTCCTGACTTTC. Its translation: CASSMYRGQAGANVLTF.

The rearrangement joins TRBV28 to TRBJ1-2; no definite D call. The ends were cut back, 6 bases at V and 7 bases at J, with 9 bases in the middle. This CDR3 is 11 amino acids long. CDR1 is MDHEN and CDR2 is SYDVKM in the germline V gene. The CDR3 loop is CASSPRGGYTF. The CDR3 nucleotides read TGTGCCAGCAGCCCTAGAGGTGGCTACACCTTC.

The sample holds one count of this clone. The J gene is TRBJ2-6, the V gene TRBV10-3; D is perhaps TRBD1 (5 bases). The germline V gene encodes CDR1 ENHRY and CDR2 SYGVKD. Trimming removed 11 bases at V and 4 bases at J, with 18 bases between. The CDR3 totals 15 residues. The CDR3 nucleotides read TGTGCCGTCTGGCAGGGATTAACCGGGGCCAACGTCCTGACTTTC. This sequence encodes CAVWQGLTGANVLTF.

The chain is built from TRBV29-1 and TRBJ2-5, with 12 bases fitting TRBD2. The CDR3 is 15 amino acids. Germline assignment: CDR1 SQVTM and CDR2 ANQGSEA. J was trimmed by 5 bases and V by 5 bases; bases with no gene match: 9. The CDR3 is CSVTTSGSDRETQYF. In nucleotides, the CDR3 is TGCAGCGTTACGACTAGCGGGAGCGACAGGGAGACCCAGTACTTC.